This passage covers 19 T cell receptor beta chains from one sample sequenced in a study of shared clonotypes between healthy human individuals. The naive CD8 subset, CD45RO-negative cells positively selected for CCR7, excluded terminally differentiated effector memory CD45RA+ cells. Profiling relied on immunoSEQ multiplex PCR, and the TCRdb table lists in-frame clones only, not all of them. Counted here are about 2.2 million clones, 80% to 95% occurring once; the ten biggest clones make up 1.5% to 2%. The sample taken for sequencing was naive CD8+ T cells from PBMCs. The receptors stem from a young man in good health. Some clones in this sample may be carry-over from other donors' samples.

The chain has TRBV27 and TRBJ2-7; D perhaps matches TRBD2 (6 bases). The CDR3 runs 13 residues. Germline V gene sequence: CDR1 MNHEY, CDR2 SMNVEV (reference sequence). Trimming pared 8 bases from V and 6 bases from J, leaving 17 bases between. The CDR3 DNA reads TGTGCCAGCGGATTTTTGGGGGGAGGCGAGCAGTACTTC. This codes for CASGFLGGGEQYF.

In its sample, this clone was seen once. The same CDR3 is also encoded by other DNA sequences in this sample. In DNA form, the CDR3 reads TGCGCCAGCAGCCAAACTGGGGTAGAGCAGTTCTTC. Translated, it gives CASSQTGVEQFF. The chain joins TRBV4-1 to TRBJ2-1; D gene ambiguous. The CDR3 has 12 amino acids. Germline V gene lookup returns CDR1 MGHRA and CDR2 YSYEKL. The V gene lost 2 bases and the J gene lost 10 bases, with 9 bases spanning the gap.

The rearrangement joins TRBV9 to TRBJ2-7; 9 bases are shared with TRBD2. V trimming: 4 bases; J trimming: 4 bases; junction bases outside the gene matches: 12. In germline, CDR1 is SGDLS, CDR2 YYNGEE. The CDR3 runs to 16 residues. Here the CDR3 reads CASSLFPGTSKYEQYF. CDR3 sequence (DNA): TGTGCCAGCAGCCTATTCCCCGGGACTAGCAAATACGAGCAGTACTTC.

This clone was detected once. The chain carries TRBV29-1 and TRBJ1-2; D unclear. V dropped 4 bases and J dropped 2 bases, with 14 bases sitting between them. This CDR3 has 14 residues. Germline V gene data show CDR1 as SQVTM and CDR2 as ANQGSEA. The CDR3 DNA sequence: TGCAGCGTTGTCGGGGAGCACCTCAACTATGGCTACACCTTC. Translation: CSVVGEHLNYGYTF.

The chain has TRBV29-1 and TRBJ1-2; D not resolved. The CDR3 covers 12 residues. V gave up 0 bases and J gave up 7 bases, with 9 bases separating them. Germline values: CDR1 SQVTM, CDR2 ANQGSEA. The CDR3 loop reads CSVEDKWRGYTF. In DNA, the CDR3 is TGCAGCGTTGAAGACAAATGGCGTGGCTACACCTTC. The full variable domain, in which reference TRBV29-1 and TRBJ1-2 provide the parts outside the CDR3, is SAVISQKPSRDICQRGTSLTIQCQVDSQVTMMFWYRQQPGQSLTLIATANQGSEATYESGFVIDKFPISRPNLTFSTLTVSNMSPEDSSIYLCSVEDKWRGYTFGSGTRLTVV.

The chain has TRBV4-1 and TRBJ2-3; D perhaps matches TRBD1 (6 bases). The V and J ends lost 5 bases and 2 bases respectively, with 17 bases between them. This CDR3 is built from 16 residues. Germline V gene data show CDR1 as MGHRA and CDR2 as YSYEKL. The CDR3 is CASSGGSQAYTDTQYF. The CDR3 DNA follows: TGCGCCAGCAGCGGGGGCTCCCAGGCATACACAGATACGCAGTATTTT.

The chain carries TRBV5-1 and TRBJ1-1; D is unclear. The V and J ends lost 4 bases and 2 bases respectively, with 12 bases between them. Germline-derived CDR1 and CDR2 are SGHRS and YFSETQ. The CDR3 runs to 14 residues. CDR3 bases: TGCGCCAGCAGCCTATGGAAGGTTAACACTGAAGCTTTCTTT. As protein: CASSLWKVNTEAFF.

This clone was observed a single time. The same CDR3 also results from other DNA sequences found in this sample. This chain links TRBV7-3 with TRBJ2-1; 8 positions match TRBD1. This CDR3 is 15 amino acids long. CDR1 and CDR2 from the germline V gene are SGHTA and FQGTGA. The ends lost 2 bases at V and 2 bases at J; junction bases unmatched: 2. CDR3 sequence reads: CASSLAGGAYNEQFF. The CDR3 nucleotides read TGTGCCAGCAGCTTAGCAGGGGGCGCCTACAATGAGCAGTTCTTC.

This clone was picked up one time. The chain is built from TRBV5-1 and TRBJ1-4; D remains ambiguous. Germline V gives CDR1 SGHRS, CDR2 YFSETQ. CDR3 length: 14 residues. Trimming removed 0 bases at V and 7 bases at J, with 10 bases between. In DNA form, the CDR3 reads TGCGCCAGCAGCTTGGTAGGGCTTCGTGAAAAACTGTTTTTT. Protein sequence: CASSLVGLREKLFF.

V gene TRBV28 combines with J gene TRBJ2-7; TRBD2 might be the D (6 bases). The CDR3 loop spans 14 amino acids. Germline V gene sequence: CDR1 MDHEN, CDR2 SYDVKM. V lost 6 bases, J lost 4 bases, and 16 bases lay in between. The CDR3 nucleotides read TGTGCCAGCAGCTACGGGGGTAGACAGTACGAGCAGTACTTC. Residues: CASSYGGRQYEQYF.

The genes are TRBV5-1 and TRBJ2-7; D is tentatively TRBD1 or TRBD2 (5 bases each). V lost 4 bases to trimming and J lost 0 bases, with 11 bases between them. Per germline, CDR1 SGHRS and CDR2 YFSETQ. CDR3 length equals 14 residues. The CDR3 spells CASSGDLGSYEQYF. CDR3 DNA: TGCGCCAGCAGCGGGGACCTCGGCTCCTACGAGCAGTACTTC.

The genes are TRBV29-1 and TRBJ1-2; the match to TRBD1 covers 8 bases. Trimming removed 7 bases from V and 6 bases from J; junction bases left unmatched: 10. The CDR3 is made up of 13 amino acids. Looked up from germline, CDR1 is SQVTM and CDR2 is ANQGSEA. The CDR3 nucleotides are TGCAGCGCTGGACAGGGAGGGTGGAATGGCTACACCTTC. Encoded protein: CSAGQGGWNGYTF. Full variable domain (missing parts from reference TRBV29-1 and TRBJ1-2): SAVISQKPSRDICQRGTSLTIQCQVDSQVTMMFWYRQQPGQSLTLIATANQGSEATYESGFVIDKFPISRPNLTFSTLTVSNMSPEDSSIYLCSAGQGGWNGYTFGSGTRLTVV.

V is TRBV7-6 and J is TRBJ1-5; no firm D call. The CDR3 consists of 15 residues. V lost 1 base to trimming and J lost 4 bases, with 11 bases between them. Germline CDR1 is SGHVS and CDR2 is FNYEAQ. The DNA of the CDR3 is TGTGCCAGCAGCTTAGATTTTGGCGAAAATCAGCCCCAGCATTTT. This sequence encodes CASSLDFGENQPQHF. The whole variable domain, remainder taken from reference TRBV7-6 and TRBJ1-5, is GAGVSQSPRYKVTKRGQDVALRCDPISGHVSLYWYRQALGQGPEFLTYFNYEAQQDKSGLPNDRFSAERPEGSISTLTIQRTEQRDSAMYRCASSLDFGENQPQHFGDGTRLSIL.

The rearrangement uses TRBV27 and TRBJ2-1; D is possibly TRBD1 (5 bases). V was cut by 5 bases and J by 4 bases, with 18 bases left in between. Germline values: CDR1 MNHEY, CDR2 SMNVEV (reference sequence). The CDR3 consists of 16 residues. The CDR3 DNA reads TGTGCCAGCAGTCCCCTAGGGGAAGCTCTTTACAATGAGCAGTTCTTC. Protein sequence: CASSPLGEALYNEQFF.

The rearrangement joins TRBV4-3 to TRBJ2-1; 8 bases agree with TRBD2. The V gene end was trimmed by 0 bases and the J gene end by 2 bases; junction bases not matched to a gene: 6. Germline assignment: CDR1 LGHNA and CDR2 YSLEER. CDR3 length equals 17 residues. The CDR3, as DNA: TGCGCCAGCAGCCAAGATTTGGCGGGAGGCACCTACAATGAGCAGTTCTTC. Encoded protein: CASSQDLAGGTYNEQFF.

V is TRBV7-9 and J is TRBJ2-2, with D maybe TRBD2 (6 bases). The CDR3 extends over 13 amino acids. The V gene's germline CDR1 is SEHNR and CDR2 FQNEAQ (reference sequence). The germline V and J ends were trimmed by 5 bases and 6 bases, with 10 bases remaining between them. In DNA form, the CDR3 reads TGTGCCAGCAGCGTACCGGGGGCCGGGGAGCTGTTTTTT. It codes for CASSVPGAGELFF.

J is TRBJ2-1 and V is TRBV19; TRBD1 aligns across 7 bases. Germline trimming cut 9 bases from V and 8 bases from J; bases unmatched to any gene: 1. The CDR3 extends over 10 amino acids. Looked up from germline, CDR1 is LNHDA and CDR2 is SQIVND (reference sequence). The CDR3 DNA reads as TGTGCCAGCAGGGGGTATGAGCAGTTCTTC. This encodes CASRGYEQFF.

Here the CDR3 DNA reads TGTGCCAGCAGTTTAGGGGGCGCGGGAACTGAAGCTTTCTTT. Amino acid sequence: CASSLGGAGTEAFF. J is TRBJ1-1 and V is TRBV6-5, with 7 bases fitting TRBD1. This CDR3 is 14 amino acids long. Germline trimming cut 4 bases from V and 5 bases from J; bases unmatched to any gene: 7. Germline loops: CDR1 MNHEY, CDR2 SVGAGI.

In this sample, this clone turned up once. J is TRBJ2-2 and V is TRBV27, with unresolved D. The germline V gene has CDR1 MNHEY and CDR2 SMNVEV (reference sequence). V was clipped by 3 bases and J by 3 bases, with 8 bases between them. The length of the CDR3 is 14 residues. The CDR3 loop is CASSFLADTGELFF. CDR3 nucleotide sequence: TGTGCCAGCAGTTTCCTCGCGGACACCGGGGAGCTGTTTTTT.